The clone carrying this T cell receptor beta chain showed up many times. Its antigen remains unidentified. This could be a read error, since a much larger clone is one nucleotide away. TCR beta CDR3 sequences were amplified from RNA transcripts. The primer set for the first-round RT-PCR of the TCR CDR3 was HTBI. From the multiplex PCR reads, TCRdb called clonotypes with MiXCR, one entry per CDR3 protein. The profile shows a few hundred thousand distinct CDR3 sequences, 20% to 25% of them singletons. The CDR3 is 14 residues long. Germline V gene data show CDR1 as MNHEY and CDR2 as SVGAGI. The source of the sample is a study of T cells in Graves' hyperthyroidism and ophthalmopathy. Regarding the study as a whole: The blood repertoire included most of the expanded thyroid clonotypes above 0.001.

Thyroid ultrasound, orbital computed tomography, clinical symptoms, and serum thyroxine and TRAb underpinned diagnoses. Sequencing input: blood. This chain links TRBV6-5 with TRBJ2-5; TRBD1 agrees at 9 bases. The clonotype comes from a man between 18 and 35 years old with Graves' hyperthyroidism. The CDR3 region is CASSLTGGSETKYF. The CDR3 region has the DNA TGTGCCAGCAGCTTAACAGGGGGCAGCGAGACCAAGTACTTC.